Detailed here is one T cell receptor (beta chain). The sample comes from a study of blood T cell repertoires in COVID-19. Study-level background: The United States, Italy and Spain were the sources of the acute and convalescent COVID-19 samples. PBMCs, B-cell-depleted T cells, or T cells provided the cDNA or gDNA that made up the material.

Methods used by the authors: Estimation of nucleated cell counts was performed using reference gene primer amplification. The assay was immunoSEQ multiplex PCR, and TCRdb's table has in-frame clones only and misses some. V, J and clone size reflect that table, while D and trimming were determined from the DNA. The sample lists approximately 390,000 clones; 90% were seen once. Specimen: peripheral blood. This receptor was obtained from a man between 18 and 29 years old with active or convalescent COVID-19.

The CDR3: CASSIQPGGNSPLHF. CDR3 nucleotides: TGTGCCAGCAGCATACAACCAGGGGGAAATTCACCCCTCCACTTT. The J gene is TRBJ1-6, the V gene TRBV11-2, with 7 bases matching TRBD1. The V gene's germline CDR1 is SGHAT and CDR2 FQNNGV. The trim removed 5 bases at V and 7 bases at J, leaving 8 bases unmatched. The CDR3 sequence is 15 residues long.